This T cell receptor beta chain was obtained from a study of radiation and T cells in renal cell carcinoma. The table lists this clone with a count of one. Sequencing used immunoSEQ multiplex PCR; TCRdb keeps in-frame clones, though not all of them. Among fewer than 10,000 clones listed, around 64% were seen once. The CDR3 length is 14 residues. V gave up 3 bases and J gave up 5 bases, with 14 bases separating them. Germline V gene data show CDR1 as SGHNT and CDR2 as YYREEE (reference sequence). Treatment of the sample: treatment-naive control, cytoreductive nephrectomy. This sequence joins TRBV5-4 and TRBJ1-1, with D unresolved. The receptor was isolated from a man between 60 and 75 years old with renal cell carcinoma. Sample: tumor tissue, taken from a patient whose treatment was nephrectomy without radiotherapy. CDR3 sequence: CASSSGRVETEAFF. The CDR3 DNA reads TGTGCCAGCAGCTCCGGCCGGGTCGAAACTGAAGCTTTCTTT.